The rows below give T cell receptor beta chains drawn from one sample of a study of control samples from healthy donors and cancer patients. Sequenced by immunoSEQ multiplex PCR; TCRdb stores in-frame clones only, minus some. The sample data list 150,000 to 200,000 clones. Sequenced material: blood. Source of these receptors: a woman under 40 in good health. Each CDR3 is given with its conserved first and last residue. D genes are given only for firm matches.

v_gene: TRBV7-9; j_gene: TRBJ2-5; d_gene: -; CDR3nt: TGTGCCAGCCGGGTACAAGAGACCCAGTACTTC; CDR3aa: CASRVQETQYF
v_gene: TRBV28; j_gene: TRBJ1-1; d_gene: -; CDR3nt: TGTGCCAGCAGGAAAACCAAAGGGGCTGAAGCTTTCTTT; CDR3aa: CASRKTKGAEAFF
v_gene: TRBV7-3; j_gene: TRBJ2-2; d_gene: -; CDR3nt: TGTGCCAGCAGCTTAACGTTGGGGGCCGGGGAGCTGTTTTTT; CDR3aa: CASSLTLGAGELFF
v_gene: TRBV3-1/TRBV3-2; j_gene: TRBJ1-3; d_gene: -; CDR3nt: TGTGCCAGCAGCCCCCAAGATCGGAGAAAAGGGTTCAGGGTTGGAAACACCATATATTTT; CDR3aa: CASSPQDRRKGFRVGNTIYF
v_gene: TRBV27; j_gene: TRBJ1-2; d_gene: -; CDR3nt: TGTGCCAGCAGTTTACGGGGGCTCTATGGCTACACCTTC; CDR3aa: CASSLRGLYGYTF
v_gene: TRBV15; j_gene: TRBJ1-2; d_gene: TRBD1; CDR3nt: TGTGCCACCAGCAGAGCCCTCATCAGGGGGCTTGACTATGGCTACACCTTC; CDR3aa: CATSRALIRGLDYGYTF
v_gene: TRBV25-1; j_gene: TRBJ1-1; d_gene: TRBD1; CDR3nt: TGTGCCAGCAGTGAACTTGAGGGGGCGGTCACTGAAGCTTTCTTT; CDR3aa: CASSELEGAVTEAFF
v_gene: TRBV5-1; j_gene: TRBJ1-6; d_gene: -; CDR3nt: TGCGCCAGCAGCTTGGATTCGTCGGGGGGCGCTTTGTATTCACCCCTCCACTTT; CDR3aa: CASSLDSSGGALYSPLHF
v_gene: TRBV30; j_gene: TRBJ1-1; d_gene: -; CDR3nt: TGTGCCTGGAGTGCCTATCAGTACACTGAAGCTTTCTTT; CDR3aa: CAWSAYQYTEAFF
v_gene: TRBV6-5; j_gene: TRBJ2-1; d_gene: -; CDR3nt: TGTGCCAGCAGTTACGGAGGTTGGCAGTTCTTC; CDR3aa: CASSYGGWQFF
v_gene: TRBV19; j_gene: TRBJ1-1; d_gene: -; CDR3nt: TGTGCCAGTAGTGACAGACAGAAAGCTTTCTTT; CDR3aa: CASSDRQKAFF
v_gene: TRBV3-1/TRBV3-2; j_gene: TRBJ2-5; d_gene: -; CDR3nt: TGTGCCAGCAGCCAAGGGGACTGGGGCAGGGGTGAGACCCAGTACTTC; CDR3aa: CASSQGDWGRGETQYF
v_gene: TRBV2; j_gene: TRBJ1-2; d_gene: -; CDR3nt: TGTGCCAGTAGTTCCCGCTCATTTGGGGGCTACACCTTC; CDR3aa: CASSSRSFGGYTF
v_gene: TRBV27; j_gene: TRBJ1-5; d_gene: TRBD1; CDR3nt: TGTGCCAGCAGTCCTGACAGGGCAAGCAATCAGCCCCAGCATTTT; CDR3aa: CASSPDRASNQPQHF
v_gene: TRBV3-1/TRBV3-2; j_gene: TRBJ2-1; d_gene: -; CDR3nt: TGTGCCAGCAGCACAACACGAAACTCCTACAATGAGCAGTTCTTC; CDR3aa: CASSTTRNSYNEQFF
v_gene: TRBV5-1; j_gene: TRBJ1-1; d_gene: TRBD1; CDR3nt: TGCGCCAGCAGCTTGGGGCGGACAGGAGTGAACACTGAAGCTTTCTTT; CDR3aa: CASSLGRTGVNTEAFF
v_gene: TRBV12-3/TRBV12-4; j_gene: TRBJ1-5; d_gene: -; CDR3nt: TGTGCCGTATCGGGGGATGATCAGCCCCAGCATTTT; CDR3aa: CAVSGDDQPQHF
v_gene: TRBV28; j_gene: TRBJ1-2; d_gene: TRBD1; CDR3nt: TGTGCCAGCAGTTTACTTGTGACAGGGACCAAGGGCTACACCTTC; CDR3aa: CASSLLVTGTKGYTF
v_gene: TRBV19; j_gene: TRBJ1-2; d_gene: TRBD1; CDR3nt: TGTGCCAGTAGTATAAAGGGCGCAGGGGGGTCCTATGGCTACACCTTC; CDR3aa: CASSIKGAGGSYGYTF
v_gene: TRBV25-1; j_gene: TRBJ1-1; d_gene: TRBD1; CDR3nt: TGTGCCAGCAGTGGACAGGGAGGTGTTGGGACTGAAGCTTTCTTT; CDR3aa: CASSGQGGVGTEAFF
v_gene: TRBV28; j_gene: TRBJ1-5; d_gene: TRBD1; CDR3nt: TGTGCCAGCAGGCCTACAGGGGGTGGACAGCCCCAGCATTTT; CDR3aa: CASRPTGGGQPQHF
v_gene: TRBV9; j_gene: TRBJ2-1; d_gene: -; CDR3nt: TGTGCCAGCAGCGTAGGGGGTCCGTACAATGAGCAGTTCTTC; CDR3aa: CASSVGGPYNEQFF
v_gene: TRBV12-5; j_gene: TRBJ1-6; d_gene: -; CDR3nt: TGTGCTAGTGGTTTGGTACACTTTATTCCACCCCTCCACTTT; CDR3aa: CASGLVHFIPPLHF
v_gene: TRBV5-1; j_gene: TRBJ2-7; d_gene: -; CDR3nt: TGCGCCAGCAGCATCGACGGGAACGAGCAGTACTTC; CDR3aa: CASSIDGNEQYF
v_gene: TRBV12-3/TRBV12-4; j_gene: TRBJ1-1; d_gene: -; CDR3nt: TGTGCCAGCAGTTTGGCACCGAACACTGAAGCTTTCTTT; CDR3aa: CASSLAPNTEAFF
v_gene: TRBV7-6; j_gene: TRBJ1-2; d_gene: TRBD1; CDR3nt: TGTGCCAGCAGCGGCCAACAGGGGGCAGGTGGCTACACCTTC; CDR3aa: CASSGQQGAGGYTF
v_gene: TRBV29-1; j_gene: TRBJ1-1; d_gene: -; CDR3nt: TGCAGCGTTCGGGGGACGGTGAACACTGAAGCTTTCTTT; CDR3aa: CSVRGTVNTEAFF
v_gene: TRBV3-1/TRBV3-2; j_gene: TRBJ2-5; d_gene: -; CDR3nt: TGTGCCAGCAGCCAAAGCCCCGGGACGCAACAAGAGACCCAGTACTTC; CDR3aa: CASSQSPGTQQETQYF
v_gene: TRBV27; j_gene: TRBJ1-3; d_gene: TRBD1; CDR3nt: TGTGCCAGCAGGCCCCCTCCGGGACAGGGTTCCGGAAACACCATATATTTT; CDR3aa: CASRPPPGQGSGNTIYF
v_gene: TRBV7-7; j_gene: TRBJ1-3; d_gene: -; CDR3nt: TGTGCTAGCAGCCCAGGGACCCTGGCCCCTGGAAACACCATATATTTT; CDR3aa: CASSPGTLAPGNTIYF
v_gene: TRBV5-8; j_gene: TRBJ2-3; d_gene: -; CDR3nt: TGTGCCAGCAGCTTTGAAGGGACATCCCTTAGCACAGATACGCAGTATTTT; CDR3aa: CASSFEGTSLSTDTQYF
v_gene: TRBV7-9; j_gene: TRBJ2-3; d_gene: TRBD2; CDR3nt: TGTGCCAGCAGGTCGACTAGCGGGGGGCCTCGCACAGATACGCAGTATTTT; CDR3aa: CASRSTSGGPRTDTQYF
v_gene: TRBV2; j_gene: TRBJ1-2; d_gene: -; CDR3nt: TGTGCCAGCAGTGGCCAGGGGCAGGGCTATGGCTACACCTTC; CDR3aa: CASSGQGQGYGYTF
v_gene: TRBV5-6; j_gene: TRBJ1-2; d_gene: TRBD1; CDR3nt: TGTGCCAGCAGTCCTGGGCAGGGGGCATTAGGCTACACCTTC; CDR3aa: CASSPGQGALGYTF
v_gene: TRBV21-1; j_gene: TRBJ2-4; d_gene: -; CDR3nt: TGTGCCAGCAGCAAACCAAGCGCCGCTAGCGGGGGGGCCGAAGCCAAAAACATTCAGTACTTC; CDR3aa: CASSKPSAASGGAEAKNIQYF
v_gene: TRBV6-5; j_gene: TRBJ1-1; d_gene: -; CDR3nt: TGTGCCAGCAGTTACTCTGTCAGGGTAGAAACTGAAGCTTTCTTT; CDR3aa: CASSYSVRVETEAFF
v_gene: TRBV6-1; j_gene: TRBJ2-7; d_gene: TRBD2; CDR3nt: TGTGCCAGCAGTGCCCACCTGACTAGCGACTCCTACGAGCAGTACTTC; CDR3aa: CASSAHLTSDSYEQYF
v_gene: TRBV7-2; j_gene: TRBJ2-1; d_gene: -; CDR3nt: TGTGCCAGCAGCCCCGCCCCCAGGGGGGGGCAGCGGGGTGAGCAGTTCTTC; CDR3aa: CASSPAPRGGQRGEQFF
v_gene: TRBV6-5; j_gene: TRBJ1-4; d_gene: -; CDR3nt: TGTGCCAGCAGCCCGGGGAGAGGAAATGAAAAACTGTTTTTT; CDR3aa: CASSPGRGNEKLFF
v_gene: TRBV5-1; j_gene: TRBJ1-3; d_gene: TRBD1; CDR3nt: TGCGCCAGCAGCTCACAGGGGGCAACTGGAAACACCATATATTTT; CDR3aa: CASSSQGATGNTIYF
v_gene: TRBV20-1; j_gene: TRBJ1-5; d_gene: -; CDR3nt: TGCAGTGCTAGTGCTCAGTATAGCAATCAGCCCCAGCATTTT; CDR3aa: CSASAQYSNQPQHF
v_gene: TRBV5-1; j_gene: TRBJ2-1; d_gene: -; CDR3nt: TGCGCCAGCGGAGGAGCAGCCTCCTACAATGAGCAGTTCTTC; CDR3aa: CASGGAASYNEQFF
v_gene: TRBV18; j_gene: TRBJ1-3; d_gene: -; CDR3nt: TGTGCCAGCTCACCACCGGTAGGGTACAACTCTGGAAACACCATATATTTT; CDR3aa: CASSPPVGYNSGNTIYF
v_gene: TRBV7-2; j_gene: TRBJ1-2; d_gene: -; CDR3nt: TGTGCCAGCAGTCGTACAGTGGCCCACTATGGCTACACCTTC; CDR3aa: CASSRTVAHYGYTF
v_gene: TRBV27; j_gene: TRBJ2-7; d_gene: -; CDR3nt: TGTGCCAGCAGTTTGGGCCTCCTGAGGGAGCAGTACTTC; CDR3aa: CASSLGLLREQYF
v_gene: TRBV7-9; j_gene: TRBJ1-3; d_gene: -; CDR3nt: TGTGCCAGCAGCTTCCAAGTTAGCTCTGGAAACACCATATATTTT; CDR3aa: CASSFQVSSGNTIYF
v_gene: TRBV6-5; j_gene: TRBJ2-2; d_gene: -; CDR3nt: TGTGCCAGCAGGACGAGGAGGGGCGGGGAGCTGTTTTTT; CDR3aa: CASRTRRGGELFF
v_gene: TRBV19; j_gene: TRBJ1-1; d_gene: -; CDR3nt: TGTGCCAGTACCCTGGGCCATCTCAACCTCAACACTGAAGCTTTCTTT; CDR3aa: CASTLGHLNLNTEAFF
v_gene: TRBV19; j_gene: TRBJ1-5; d_gene: TRBD1; CDR3nt: TGTGCCAGTAGTATTCTTCAGGGGGTCGGCCAGCCCCAGCATTTT; CDR3aa: CASSILQGVGQPQHF
v_gene: TRBV6-4; j_gene: TRBJ1-6; d_gene: -; CDR3nt: TGTGCCAGCAGTGCCACTTCTAATTCACCCCTCCACTTT; CDR3aa: CASSATSNSPLHF
v_gene: TRBV10-3; j_gene: TRBJ1-1; d_gene: -; CDR3nt: TGTGCCATCAGTCAGTCATCCACTGAAGCTTTCTTT; CDR3aa: CAISQSSTEAFF